The source of this T cell receptor (beta chain) is a study of regulatory and conventional T cells in RAG deficiency. Study results and limitations: Shorter CDR3s in all patient subsets; >75% Treg-Tconv overlap in Omenn. Shannon entropy fell and Simpson indices rose in RAG-deficient patients.

Of note for this clone: Its antigen remains unidentified.

Data came from immunoSEQ multiplex PCR; TCRdb stores just in-frame clones and leaves some out. Here the sample spans 1,400 or so clones, 80% being singletons. Conventional CD4+ T cells were sorted from blood as CD25-low CD127-high cells. The eight patients with RAG deficiency had SCID (one), Omenn syndrome (two), or CID/atypical SCID (five). The CDR3 length is 13 residues. The germline gives CDR1 SGDLS, CDR2 YYNGEE. Trimming left V 0 bases short and J 4 bases short, with 8 bases between. This sequence was found in a human donor with RAG deficiency presenting as severe combined immunodeficiency. The sequencing input was CD4+ effector T cells sorted from blood. The V and J genes are TRBV9 and TRBJ2-7; D is uncertain. The CDR3 DNA follows: TGTGCCAGCAGCGTAGATAGTATGTACGAGCAGTACTTC. Translation gives CASSVDSMYEQYF.